Below, 4 T cell receptor beta chains from the same sample are listed, as sequenced in a study of early T cells in non-severe SARS-CoV-2 infection. TCRdb ran MiXCR on the 5' RACE reads and lists one entry per CDR3 protein. The table includes about 20,000 distinct CDR3 sequences, more than 4.5% detected once. Sequencing used whole blood. These receptors were taken from an adult who was a healthcare worker with PCR-confirmed SARS-CoV-2 infection or an uninfected control (not recorded which).

This clonotype was seen at least ten times. This chain uses TRBV5-6 with TRBJ1-2; TRBD1 is a possible D gene (6 bases). This CDR3 region has 16 residues. Germline assignment: CDR1 SGHDT and CDR2 YYEEEE. Trimming took off 4 bases at V and 3 bases at J, with 19 bases between the two ends. CDR3 DNA: TGTGCCAGCAGCCGAGATACCGACAGGTGGTACTATGGCTACACCTTC. Encoded protein: CASSRDTDRWYYGYTF.

In its sample, this clonotype was seen many times. The chain joins TRBV12-3 or TRBV12-4 to TRBJ1-5; no clear D. The V gene lost 1 base and the J gene lost 6 bases, with 7 bases spanning the gap. The CDR3 is 13 amino acids. The CDR3 loop is CASSLGFGQPQHF. Here the CDR3 DNA reads TGTGCCAGCAGTTTAGGGTTCGGTCAGCCCCAGCATTTT.

This clonotype was seen many times. The CDR3 region has the DNA TGTGCCAGCAGCAAGTTCGCACGAGAGTTTTACAATGAGCAGTTCTTC. It is translated as CASSKFAREFYNEQFF. The chain employs TRBV5-6 and TRBJ2-1; D is ambiguous. The CDR3 loop spans 16 amino acids. Germline V gene data show CDR1 as SGHDT and CDR2 as YYEEEE. V was clipped by 4 bases and J by 4 bases, with 18 bases between them.

Only a few counts were recorded for this clonotype. This chain's CDR3 is CASSERLAGSYEQYF. The CDR3 region has the DNA TGTGCCAGCAGTGAAAGACTAGCGGGTTCCTACGAGCAGTACTTC. The J gene is TRBJ2-7, the V gene TRBV6-1; 10 bases fit TRBD2. Losses at the gene ends were 2 bases for V and 1 base for J; bases not matched to a gene: 2. Per germline, CDR1 MNHNS and CDR2 SASEGT. The CDR3 extends over 15 amino acids.